The T cell receptor beta chain under discussion was sequenced for a study of cytomegalovirus exposure and HLA in healthy donors. CDR3 length: 13 residues. V dropped 3 bases and J dropped 13 bases, with 13 bases sitting between them. Per the germline V gene, CDR1 is SGHTA and CDR2 is FQGNSA. Primers included in the PCR were 60 Vbeta and 13 Jbeta primers. This table comes from immunoSEQ multiplex PCR, and its TCRdb copy is limited to in-frame clones, with some not included. The sample includes some 150,000 clones, 70% to 75% of them seen just once. Sequencing was done on a sample of PBMCs. The chain combines TRBV7-2 with TRBJ1-6, with D tentatively TRBD1 (5 bases). The clonotype comes from a woman aged 25 to 39 in good health and CMV-seronegative. The CDR3: CASSFPRASPLHF. For the CDR3, the DNA is TGTGCCAGCAGCTTTCCCAGGGCCTCCCCCCTCCACTTT.